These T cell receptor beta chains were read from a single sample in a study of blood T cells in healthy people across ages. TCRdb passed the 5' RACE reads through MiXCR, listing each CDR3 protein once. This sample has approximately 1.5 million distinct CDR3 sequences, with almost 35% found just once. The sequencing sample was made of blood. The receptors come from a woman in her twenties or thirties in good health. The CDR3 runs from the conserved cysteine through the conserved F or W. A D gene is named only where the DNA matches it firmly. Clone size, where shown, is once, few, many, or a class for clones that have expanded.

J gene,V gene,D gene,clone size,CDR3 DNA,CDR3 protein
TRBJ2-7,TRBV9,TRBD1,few,TGTGCCAGCAGCGCCGGGACAGGGGGCCGCGAGCAGTACTTC,CASSAGTGGREQYF
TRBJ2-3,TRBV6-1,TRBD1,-,TGTGCCAGCAGGAAAGGGGGACAGGGCACAGATACGCAGTATTTT,CASRKGGQGTDTQYF
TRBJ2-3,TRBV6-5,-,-,TGTGCCAGCCACCGGGGTCATGCAGATACGCAGTATTTT,CASHRGHADTQYF
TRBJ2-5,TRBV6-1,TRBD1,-,TGTGCCAGCAGTGGGACAGGCATCCAAGAGACCCAGTACTTC,CASSGTGIQETQYF
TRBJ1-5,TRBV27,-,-,TGTGTCAGCAGTTTAAGTGGGGGCAATCAGCCCCAGCATTTT,CVSSLSGGNQPQHF
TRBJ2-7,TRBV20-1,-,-,TGCAGTACACCCCGGCGGGGCCGGGAGTACTACGAGCAGTACTTC,CSTPRRGREYYEQYF
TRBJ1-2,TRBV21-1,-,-,TGTGCCAGCAGCCCTTGGGAGGGGGATGGCTACACCTTC,CASSPWEGDGYTF
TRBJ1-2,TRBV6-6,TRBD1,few,TGTGCCAGCAGTTACCTAGACAGGGGGCCCTATGGCTACACCTTC,CASSYLDRGPYGYTF
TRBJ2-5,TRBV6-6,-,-,TGTGCCAGCAGTTACAGCCCTAAAGGGAGCTTTACAGAGACCCAGTACTTC,CASSYSPKGSFTETQYF
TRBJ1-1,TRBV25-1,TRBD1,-,TGTGCCAGCAGTGCCACTCCGACAGGGCTGAACACTGAAGCTTTCTTT,CASSATPTGLNTEAFF
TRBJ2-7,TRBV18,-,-,TGTGCCAGCTCACCATGGAGCGGCCTGGACGAGCAGTACTTC,CASSPWSGLDEQYF
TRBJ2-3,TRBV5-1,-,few,TGCGCCAGCAGCCTTACAGGGTGGTCAGATACGCAGTATTTT,CASSLTGWSDTQYF
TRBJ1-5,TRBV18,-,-,TGTGCCAGCTCACCCGGACAGTGGAATCAGCCCCAGCATTTT,CASSPGQWNQPQHF
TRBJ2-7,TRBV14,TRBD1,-,TGTGCCAGCAGCCAATTTGGGGGGACAGGGGGCCCCTACGAGCAGTACTTC,CASSQFGGTGGPYEQYF
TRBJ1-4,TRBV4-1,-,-,TGCGCCAGCAGGGGGACACAGGGACTGTTTTTT,CASRGTQGLFF
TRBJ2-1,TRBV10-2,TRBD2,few,TGCGCCAGCAGTGAGTCGGGACTAGCGGGGGCGGGTGAGCAGTTCTTC,CASSESGLAGAGEQFF
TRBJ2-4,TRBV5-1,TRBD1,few,TGCGCCAGCAGCTCGGACAGGGAGTTTGACAAAAACATTCAGTACTTC,CASSSDREFDKNIQYF
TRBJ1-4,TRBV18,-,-,TGTGCCAGCTCACCGCGACCCCCTGCAACTAATGAAAAACTGTTTTTT,CASSPRPPATNEKLFF
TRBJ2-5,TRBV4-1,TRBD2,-,TGCGCCAGCAGCCAAGATCGGGGGACTAGCGGGTTAAAAGAGACCCAGTACTTC,CASSQDRGTSGLKETQYF
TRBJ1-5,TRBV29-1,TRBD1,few,TGCAGCGTTGGCAACAGGGGGAATCAGCCCCAGCATTTT,CSVGNRGNQPQHF
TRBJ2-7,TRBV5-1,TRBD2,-,TGCGCCAGCAGCCTGCAGACTAGCGGGAGAGGTTACGAGCAGTACTTC,CASSLQTSGRGYEQYF
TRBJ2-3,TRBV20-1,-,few,TGCAGTGCTAGAGCCGGAGGTACGCAGTATTTT,CSARAGGTQYF
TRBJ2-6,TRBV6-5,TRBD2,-,TGTGCCAGCAGCTTAGGACTAGCGGGGGGTAACTCTGGGGCCAACGTCCTGACTTTC,CASSLGLAGGNSGANVLTF
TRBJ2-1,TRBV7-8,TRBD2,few,TGTGCCAGCAGCTTGAGGACTAGCTCAGGAGAGCAGTTCTTC,CASSLRTSSGEQFF
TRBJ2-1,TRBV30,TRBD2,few,TGTGCCTGGGCCGGACTAGCGGGAGTTAATGAGCAGTTCTTC,CAWAGLAGVNEQFF
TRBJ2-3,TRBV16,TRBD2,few,TGTGCCAGCAGCCAATCCAAGGCGGGGGCAGATACGCAGTATTTT,CASSQSKAGADTQYF
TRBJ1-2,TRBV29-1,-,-,TGCAGCGTTGTTGGCAGGGACTATGGCTACACCTTC,CSVVGRDYGYTF
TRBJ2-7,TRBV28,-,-,TGTGCCAGCAGTCCAGGGTACTTCGAGCAGTACTTC,CASSPGYFEQYF
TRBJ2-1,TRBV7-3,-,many,TGTGCCAGCAGCGCTGTGGGGGCGATCTCCTACAATGAGCAGTTCTTC,CASSAVGAISYNEQFF
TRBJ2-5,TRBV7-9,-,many,TGTGCCAGCAGCTCCGTGGACAGAGAGACCCAGTACTTC,CASSSVDRETQYF
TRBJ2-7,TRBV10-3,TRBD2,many,TGTGCCATCAGTGGAGATGGACTAGCGGGAGCCTACGAGCAGTACTTC,CAISGDGLAGAYEQYF
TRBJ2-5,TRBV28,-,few,TGTGCCAGCAGCCCCGGTCCGAGCAAAGAGACCCAGTACTTC,CASSPGPSKETQYF
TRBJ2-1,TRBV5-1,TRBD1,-,TGCGCCAGCAGCCACACACAGGGGAGCTCCTACAATGAGCAGTTCTTC,CASSHTQGSSYNEQFF
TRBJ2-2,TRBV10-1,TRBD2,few,TGCGCCAGCAGGAGCGGGGCAAACACCGGGGAGCTGTTTTTT,CASRSGANTGELFF
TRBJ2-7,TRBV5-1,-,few,TGCGCCAGCAGAGGAGCTGGGAACGGGCAGTACTTC,CASRGAGNGQYF
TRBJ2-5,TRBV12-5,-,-,TGTGCTAGTGGTTCGAAAAAAGAGACCCAGTACTTC,CASGSKKETQYF
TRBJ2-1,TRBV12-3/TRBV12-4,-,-,TGTGCCAGCACCTCGTGGGTCACCGCCCACAATGAGCAGTTCTTC,CASTSWVTAHNEQFF
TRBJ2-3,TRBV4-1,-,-,TGCGCCAGCAGCCAAGATCCCGACCCTAGGGCTACAGATACGCAGTATTTT,CASSQDPDPRATDTQYF
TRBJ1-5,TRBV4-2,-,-,TGTGCCAGCAGCCAAGAAGGCGGGCAGGATTTCAATCAGCCCCAGCATTTT,CASSQEGGQDFNQPQHF
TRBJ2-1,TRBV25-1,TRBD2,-,TGTGCCAGCAGTTGGCAGGGACTAGCGGGAGACGAGCAGTTCTTC,CASSWQGLAGDEQFF
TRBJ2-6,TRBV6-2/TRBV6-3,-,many,TGTGCCAGCAGTCCTCTAGCGTCCGGGGCCAACGTCCTGACTTTC,CASSPLASGANVLTF
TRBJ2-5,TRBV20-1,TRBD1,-,TGCAGTGCCCAAGACAGGGATCAAGAGACCCAGTACTTC,CSAQDRDQETQYF
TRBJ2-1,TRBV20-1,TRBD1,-,TGCGGTGCAACCGACAGGGTATCCCTGAGGGATGAGCAGTTCTTC,CGATDRVSLRDEQFF
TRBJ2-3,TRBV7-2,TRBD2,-,TGTGCCAGCAGATACGGACTAGCGGGAGGGCCAGATACGCAGTATTTT,CASRYGLAGGPDTQYF
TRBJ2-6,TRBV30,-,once,TGTGCCTGGAGTGCTGGGGCAGGCGCTGGGGCCAACGTCCTGACTTTC,CAWSAGAGAGANVLTF
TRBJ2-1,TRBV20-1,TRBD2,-,TGCAGTGCTAGATTTTTAAGCGGGATATTCGACAATGAGCAGTTCTTC,CSARFLSGIFDNEQFF
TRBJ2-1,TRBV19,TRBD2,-,TGTGCCAGTAGTACGGGCCCCTCGGGACTAGCGGGAGAAGATGAGCAGTTCTTC,CASSTGPSGLAGEDEQFF
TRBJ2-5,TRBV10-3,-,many,TGTGCCAGCGCATCTCAGCGGTCCCTAGAGACCCAGTACTTC,CASASQRSLETQYF
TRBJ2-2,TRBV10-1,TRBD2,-,TGCGCCAGCGCCGGGCTCCCGAGCGGGGGGGACGCCGGGGAGCTGTTTTTT,CASAGLPSGGDAGELFF
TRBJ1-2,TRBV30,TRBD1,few,TGTGCCTGGACGAGGGACAGGGACGGCTACACCTTC,CAWTRDRDGYTF
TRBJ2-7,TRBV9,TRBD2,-,TGTGCCAGCAGCGTATCGGGACTAGCGGGGAACTACGAGCAGTACTTC,CASSVSGLAGNYEQYF
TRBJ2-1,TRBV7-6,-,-,TGTGCCAGCAGCTCGCAGGGGTCTAGGAATGAGCAGTTCTTC,CASSSQGSRNEQFF
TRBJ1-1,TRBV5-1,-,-,TGCGCCAGCAGCTTGGCCGGCGGGCCTCGGGCGAACACTGAAGCTTTCTTT,CASSLAGGPRANTEAFF
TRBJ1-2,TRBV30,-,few,TGTGCCTGGAGTCAGGACGGCCTCTATGGCTACACCTTC,CAWSQDGLYGYTF
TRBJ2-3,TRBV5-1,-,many,TGCGCCAGCAGATCTGGTTCCACAGATACGCAGTATTTT,CASRSGSTDTQYF
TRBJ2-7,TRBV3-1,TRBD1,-,TGTGCCAGCAGCCAAGCCGTCCCGGACAGGGGGCGTGGAGAGCAGTACTTC,CASSQAVPDRGRGEQYF
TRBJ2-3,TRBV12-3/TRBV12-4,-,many,TGTGCCAGCAGTCCTACGGGGGCTTCCACAGATACGCAGTATTTT,CASSPTGASTDTQYF
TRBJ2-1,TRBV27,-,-,TGTGCCAGCAGTTTTGTACTGGGAGTCGGTGAGCAGTTCTTC,CASSFVLGVGEQFF
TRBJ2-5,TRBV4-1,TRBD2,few,TGCGCCAGCAGCCGAGAAACTAGCGGGGGACAAGAGACCCAGTACTTC,CASSRETSGGQETQYF